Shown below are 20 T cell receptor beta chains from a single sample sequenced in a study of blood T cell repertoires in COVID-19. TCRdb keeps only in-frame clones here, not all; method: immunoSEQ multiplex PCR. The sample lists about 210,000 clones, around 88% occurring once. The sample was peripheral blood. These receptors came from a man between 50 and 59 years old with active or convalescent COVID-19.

For the CDR3, the DNA is TGTGCCAGCAGCTTAGTGTCCAGGGGCTTCGATGAGCAGTTCTTC. This translates into CASSLVSRGFDEQFF. The V call is TRBV7-9, the J call TRBJ2-1, with a possible D match to TRBD1 (6 bases). Deletions cut 1 base from V and 8 bases from J, with 15 bases between. CDR3 size: 15 residues. Germline loops: CDR1 SEHNR, CDR2 FQNEAQ (reference sequence).

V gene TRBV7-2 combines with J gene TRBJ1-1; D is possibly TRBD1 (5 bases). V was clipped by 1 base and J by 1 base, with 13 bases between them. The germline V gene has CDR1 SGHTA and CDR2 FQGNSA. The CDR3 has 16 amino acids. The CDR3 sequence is CASSLVYGGTNTEAFF. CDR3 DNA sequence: TGTGCCAGCAGCTTAGTATACGGGGGGACGAACACTGAAGCTTTCTTT.

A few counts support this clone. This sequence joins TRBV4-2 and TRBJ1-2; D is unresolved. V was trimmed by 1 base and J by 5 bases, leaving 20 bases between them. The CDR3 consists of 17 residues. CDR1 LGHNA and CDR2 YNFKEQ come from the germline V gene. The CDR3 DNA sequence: TGTGCCAGCAGCCAAGCCAGGCGGGAGGGAGCAGAGTATGGCTACACCTTC. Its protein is CASSQARREGAEYGYTF.

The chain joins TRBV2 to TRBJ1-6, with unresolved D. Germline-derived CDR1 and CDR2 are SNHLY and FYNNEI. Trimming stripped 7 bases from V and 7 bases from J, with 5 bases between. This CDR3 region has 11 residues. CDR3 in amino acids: CASNANSPLHF. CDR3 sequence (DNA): TGTGCCAGCAATGCGAATTCACCCCTCCACTTT.

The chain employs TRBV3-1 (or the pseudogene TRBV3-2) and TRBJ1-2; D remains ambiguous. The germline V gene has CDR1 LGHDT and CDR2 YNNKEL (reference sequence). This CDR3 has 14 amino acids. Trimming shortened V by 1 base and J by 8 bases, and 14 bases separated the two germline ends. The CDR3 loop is CASSQATTGSGYTF. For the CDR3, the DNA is TGTGCCAGCAGCCAAGCCACGACGGGGAGCGGCTACACCTTC.

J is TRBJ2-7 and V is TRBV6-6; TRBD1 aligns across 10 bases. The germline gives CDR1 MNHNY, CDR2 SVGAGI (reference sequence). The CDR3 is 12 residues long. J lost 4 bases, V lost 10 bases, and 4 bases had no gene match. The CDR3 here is CATTGGEYEQYF. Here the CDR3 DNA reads TGTGCCACGACAGGGGGCGAGTACGAGCAGTACTTC.

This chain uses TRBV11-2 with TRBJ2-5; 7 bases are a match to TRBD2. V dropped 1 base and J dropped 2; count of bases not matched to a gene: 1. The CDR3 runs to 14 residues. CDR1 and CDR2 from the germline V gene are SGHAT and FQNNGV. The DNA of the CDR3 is TGTGCCAGCAGCTTAGGACTAGCTCAAGAGACCCAGTACTTC. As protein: CASSLGLAQETQYF.

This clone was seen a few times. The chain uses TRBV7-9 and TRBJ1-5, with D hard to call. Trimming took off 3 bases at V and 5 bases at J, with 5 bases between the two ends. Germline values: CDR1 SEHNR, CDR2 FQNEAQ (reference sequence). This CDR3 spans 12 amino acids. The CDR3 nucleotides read TGTGCCAGCAGCTTCGGGGATCAGCCCCAGCATTTT. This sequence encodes CASSFGDQPQHF.

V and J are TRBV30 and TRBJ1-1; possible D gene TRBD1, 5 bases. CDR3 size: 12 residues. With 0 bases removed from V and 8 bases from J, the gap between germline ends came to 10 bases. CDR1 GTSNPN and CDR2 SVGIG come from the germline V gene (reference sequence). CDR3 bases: TGTGCCTGGAGTGTGTCCAGGGCCGAAGCTTTCTTT. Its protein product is CAWSVSRAEAFF.

CDR3 residues: CASSPHSGQGAKNIQYF. The CDR3, as DNA: TGTGCCAGTAGTCCTCATTCAGGACAGGGGGCCAAAAACATTCAGTACTTC. The chain has TRBV19 and TRBJ2-4; 9 nucleotides align to TRBD1. Germline lookup yields CDR1 LNHDA and CDR2 SQIVND (reference sequence). J lost 1 base, V lost 5 bases, and 9 bases had no gene match. The CDR3 loop spans 17 amino acids.

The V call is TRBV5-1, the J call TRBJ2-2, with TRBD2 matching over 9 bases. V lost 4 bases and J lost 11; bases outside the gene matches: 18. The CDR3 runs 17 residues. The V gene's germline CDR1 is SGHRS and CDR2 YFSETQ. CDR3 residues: CASSPLPDSGGLNELFF. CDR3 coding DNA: TGCGCCAGCAGCCCGCTCCCGGATAGCGGGGGCCTCAATGAGCTGTTTTTT.

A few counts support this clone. The CDR3 sequence is CASSISGGGEQFF. The CDR3, as DNA: TGTGCCAGTAGTATTAGCGGGGGTGGTGAGCAGTTCTTC. This sequence joins TRBV19 and TRBJ2-1; 9 bases align to TRBD2. Per the germline V gene, CDR1 is LNHDA and CDR2 is SQIVND (reference sequence). Trimming cost V 3 bases and J 9 bases; bases outside gene matches: 3. The CDR3 runs to 13 residues. The entire variable domain, with the rest obtained from reference TRBV19 and TRBJ2-1, is as follows: DGGITQSPKYLFRKEGQNVTLSCEQNLNHDAMYWYRQDPGQGLRLIYYSQIVNDFQKGDIAEGYSVSREKKESFPLTVTSAQKNPTAFYLCASSISGGGEQFFGPGTRLTVL.

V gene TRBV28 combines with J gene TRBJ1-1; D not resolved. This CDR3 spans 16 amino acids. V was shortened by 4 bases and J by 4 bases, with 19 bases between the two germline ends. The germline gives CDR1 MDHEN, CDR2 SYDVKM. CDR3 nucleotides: TGTGCCAGCAGTTCTTCCGCGACTACTGGCCGCACTGAAGCTTTCTTT. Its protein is CASSSSATTGRTEAFF.

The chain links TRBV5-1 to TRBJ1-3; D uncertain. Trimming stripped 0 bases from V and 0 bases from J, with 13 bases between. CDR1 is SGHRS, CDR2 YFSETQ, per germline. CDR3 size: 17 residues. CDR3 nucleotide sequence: TGCGCCAGCAGCTTGGGGCCCGACGGGATCTCTGGAAACACCATATATTTT. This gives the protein CASSLGPDGISGNTIYF. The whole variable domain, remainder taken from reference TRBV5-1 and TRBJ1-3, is KAGVTQTPRYLIKTRGQQVTLSCSPISGHRSVSWYQQTPGQGLQFLFEYFSETQRNKGNFPGRFSGRQFSNSRSEMNVSTLELGDSALYLCASSLGPDGISGNTIYFGEGSWLTVV.

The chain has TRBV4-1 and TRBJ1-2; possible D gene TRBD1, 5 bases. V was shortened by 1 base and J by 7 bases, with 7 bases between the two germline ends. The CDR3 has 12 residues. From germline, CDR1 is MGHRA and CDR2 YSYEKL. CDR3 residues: CASSQVGAGYTF. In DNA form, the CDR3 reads TGCGCCAGCAGCCAAGTTGGGGCTGGCTACACCTTC.

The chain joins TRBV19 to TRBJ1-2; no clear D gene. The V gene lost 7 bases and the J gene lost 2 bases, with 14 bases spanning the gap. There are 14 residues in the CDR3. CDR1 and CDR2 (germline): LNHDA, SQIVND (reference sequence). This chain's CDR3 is CASNPYDSNYGYTF. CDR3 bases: TGTGCCAGTAACCCCTATGATTCGAACTATGGCTACACCTTC.

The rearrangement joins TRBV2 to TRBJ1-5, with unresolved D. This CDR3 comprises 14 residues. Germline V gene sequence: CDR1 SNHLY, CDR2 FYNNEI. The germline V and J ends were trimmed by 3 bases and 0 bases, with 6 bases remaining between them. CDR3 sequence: CASSEYYSNQPQHF. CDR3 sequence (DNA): TGTGCCAGCAGTGAGTATTATAGCAATCAGCCCCAGCATTTT.

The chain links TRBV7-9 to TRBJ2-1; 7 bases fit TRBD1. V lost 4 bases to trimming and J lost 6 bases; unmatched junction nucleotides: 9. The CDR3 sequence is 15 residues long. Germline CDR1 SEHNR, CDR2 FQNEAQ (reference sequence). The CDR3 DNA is TGTGCCAGCAGCTACCTGACAGGGTCCGTCAATGAGCAGTTCTTC. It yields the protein CASSYLTGSVNEQFF.

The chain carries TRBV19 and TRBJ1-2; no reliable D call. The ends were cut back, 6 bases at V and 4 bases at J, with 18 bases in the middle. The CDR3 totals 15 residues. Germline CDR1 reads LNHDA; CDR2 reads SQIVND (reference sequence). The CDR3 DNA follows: TGTGCCAGTAGCCCCCGGACTTCCCTGGCCTATGGCTACACCTTC. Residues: CASSPRTSLAYGYTF.

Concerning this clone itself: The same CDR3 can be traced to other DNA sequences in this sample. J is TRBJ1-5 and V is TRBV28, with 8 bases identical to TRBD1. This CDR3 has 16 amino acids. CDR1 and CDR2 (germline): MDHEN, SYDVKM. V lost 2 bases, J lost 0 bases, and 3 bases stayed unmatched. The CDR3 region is CASSLDRGDSNQPQHF. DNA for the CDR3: TGTGCCAGCAGTTTAGACAGGGGTGATAGCAATCAGCCCCAGCATTTT.